This record concerns one T cell receptor (beta chain) sequence. Its specificity is unknown. The data were obtained in a study of CD4+ T cells in melanoma. Overall study results and limits: In melanoma, neoantigen-specific CD4+ T cells reportedly differed in differentiation state. CD8+ T cell, macrophage and B cell function reportedly correlated with neoantigen-specific CD4+ T cells.

Using immunoSEQ multiplex PCR, the repertoire was profiled, and TCRdb retains in-frame clones only, with some absent. In the table there are about 13,000 clones, 68% of which are singletons. V lost 3 bases, J lost 0 bases, and 8 bases lay in between. The CDR3 covers 14 residues. The V gene's germline CDR1 is KGHSH and CDR2 LQKENI. This receptor was obtained from a human donor with melanoma. The chain employs TRBV18 and TRBJ1-1; D not certain. Sequences were obtained from cells from a culture (not recorded whether cultured in vitro). CDR3 nucleotide sequence: TGTGCCAGCTCACCGAGTATAATGAACACTGAAGCTTTCTTT. This translates into CASSPSIMNTEAFF.